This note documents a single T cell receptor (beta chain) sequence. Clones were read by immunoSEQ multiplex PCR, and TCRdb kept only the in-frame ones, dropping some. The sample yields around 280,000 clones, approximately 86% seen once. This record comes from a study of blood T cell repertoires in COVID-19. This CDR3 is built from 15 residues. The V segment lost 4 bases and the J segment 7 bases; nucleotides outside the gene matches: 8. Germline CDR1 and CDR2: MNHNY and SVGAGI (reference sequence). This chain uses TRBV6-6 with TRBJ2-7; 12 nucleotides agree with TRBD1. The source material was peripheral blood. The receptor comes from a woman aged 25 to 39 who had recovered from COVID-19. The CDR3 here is CASSSGTGGTGEQYF. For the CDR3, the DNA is TGTGCCAGCAGTTCCGGGACAGGGGGCACGGGGGAGCAGTACTTC.